Listed here are 28 T cell receptor beta chains from one sample, sequenced in a study of radiotherapy plus CTLA-4 blockade in lung cancer. Sequenced by immunoSEQ multiplex PCR; TCRdb stores in-frame clones only, minus some. The sample holds roughly 120,000 clones; more than 65% are singletons and the top ten take approximately 5.5%. The sample consisted of peripheral blood, taken from a patient treated with radiotherapy plus ipilimumab. These TCRs come from a human donor with non-small cell lung cancer who had a partial response to radiotherapy plus ipilimumab.

The chain uses TRBV27 and TRBJ2-7; D is uncertain. Germline V lookup: CDR1 MNHEY, CDR2 SMNVEV (reference sequence). Trimming shortened V by 5 bases and J by 4 bases, and 18 bases separated the two germline ends. CDR3 length equals 15 residues. CDR3 sequence: CASSSPGLGMYEQYF. The CDR3 DNA sequence: TGTGCCAGCAGTAGCCCAGGATTGGGCATGTACGAGCAGTACTTC.

The rearrangement uses TRBV18 and TRBJ2-3; unclear D gene. Germline CDR1 KGHSH, CDR2 LQKENI. Trimming took off 2 bases at V and 0 bases at J, with 6 bases between the two ends. The CDR3 loop spans 14 amino acids. The CDR3 coding sequence is TGTGCCAGCTCACCAGCAGTTAGCACAGATACGCAGTATTTT. Protein: CASSPAVSTDTQYF.

This chain connects TRBV5-1 to TRBJ2-3, with 8 nucleotides matching TRBD1. The J segment lost 3 bases and the V segment lost 1 base, leaving 1 base of the junction unmatched. The CDR3 runs to 14 residues. Germline V gives CDR1 SGHRS, CDR2 YFSETQ. CDR3 protein: CASSLNRGTDTQYF. In nucleotides, the CDR3 is TGCGCCAGCAGCTTGAACAGGGGGACAGATACGCAGTATTTT.

The chain is built from TRBV10-2 and TRBJ2-7, with a tentative D call TRBD1 (6 bases). Germline assignment: CDR1 WSHSY and CDR2 SAAADI. Trimming pared 3 bases from V and 4 bases from J, leaving 13 bases between. The CDR3 has 14 residues. CDR3 loop: CASSEEQGRYEQYF. The DNA of the CDR3 is TGCGCCAGCAGTGAAGAACAGGGACGGTACGAGCAGTACTTC.

CDR3 protein: CASRTSRVTEAFF. The CDR3 nucleotides read TGTGCCAGCAGGACATCCCGCGTTACTGAAGCTTTCTTT. V gene TRBV27 combines with J gene TRBJ1-1, with D uncertain. V lost 6 bases to trimming and J lost 5 bases, with 13 bases between them. Germline assignment: CDR1 MNHEY and CDR2 SMNVEV (reference sequence). CDR3 length equals 13 residues.

This clone was detected only a few times. The chain combines TRBV19 with TRBJ1-1; no firm D call. The CDR3 has 15 amino acids. Germline lookup yields CDR1 LNHDA and CDR2 SQIVND (reference sequence). The V end was cut by 5 bases, the J end by 0 bases, with 13 bases between. The CDR3 bases are TGTGCCAGTAGTCGAGGCAGCTTCATGAACACTGAAGCTTTCTTT. Amino acid sequence: CASSRGSFMNTEAFF.

As regards this clone: Other DNA sequences within the sample encode an identical CDR3. This chain uses TRBV4-3 with TRBJ1-5; D might be TRBD1 (6 bases). The CDR3 runs 15 residues. In germline, CDR1 is LGHNA, CDR2 YSLEER. V shed 0 bases and J shed 2 bases, with 8 bases lying between them. This CDR3 is CASSQDNRGNQPQHF. In DNA form, the CDR3 reads TGCGCCAGCAGCCAAGATAACAGGGGCAATCAGCCCCAGCATTTT.

The chain uses TRBV10-3 and TRBJ1-2, with TRBD1 matching over 8 bases. The CDR3 loop spans 16 amino acids. The J segment lost 5 bases and the V segment lost 5 bases, leaving 13 bases of the junction unmatched. Germline CDR1 reads ENHRY; CDR2 reads SYGVKD. CDR3 DNA: TGTGCCATCAGTCCGGGACAGGTTCGAGGAGGGTATGGCTACACCTTC. It specifies CAISPGQVRGGYGYTF.

V and J are TRBV5-8 and TRBJ2-3; 10 nucleotides line up with TRBD1. Germline V lookup: CDR1 SGHTS, CDR2 YDEGEE. The CDR3 has 18 amino acids. V trimming: 1 base; J trimming: 0 bases; junction bases outside the gene matches: 8. The chain's CDR3 is CASSLPLWDRGSTDTQYF. In nucleotides, the CDR3 is TGTGCCAGCAGCTTGCCCCTATGGGACAGGGGTAGCACAGATACGCAGTATTTT.

The gene calls are TRBV7-9 and TRBJ2-7, with TRBD1 matching 7 bases. CDR3 length: 14 residues. The V segment lost 10 bases and the J segment 2 bases; nucleotides outside the gene matches: 11. Germline CDR1 is SEHNR and CDR2 is FQNEAQ (reference sequence). This CDR3 is CATGTDSPPYEQYF. CDR3 DNA sequence: TGTGCCACTGGGACAGATTCGCCCCCCTACGAGCAGTACTTC.

V is TRBV10-3 and J is TRBJ1-1; 8 bases agree with TRBD1. This CDR3 is 15 amino acids long. CDR1 and CDR2 from the germline V gene are ENHRY and SYGVKD. V lost 2 bases to trimming and J lost 6 bases; unmatched junction nucleotides: 8. CDR3 nucleotide sequence: TGTGCCATCAGTGAGGGCGCAACAGGGGGGGCTGAAGCTTTCTTT. Translated, it gives CAISEGATGGAEAFF.

The rearrangement joins TRBV7-2 to TRBJ2-7; 8 nucleotides match TRBD1. Trimming removed 5 bases from V and 3 bases from J; junction bases left unmatched: 3. Germline CDR1 is SGHTA and CDR2 is FQGNSA. The CDR3 has 13 residues. This CDR3 reads CASSRDRNYEQYF. CDR3 nucleotide sequence: TGTGCCAGCAGCAGGGACAGGAACTACGAGCAGTACTTC.

The V and J genes are TRBV7-2 and TRBJ2-1, with D possibly TRBD1 on 6 matching bases. With 1 base removed from V and 8 bases from J, the gap between germline ends came to 9 bases. CDR1 and CDR2 from the germline V gene are SGHTA and FQGNSA. The CDR3 totals 13 residues. CDR3 sequence (DNA): TGTGCCAGCAGCTTAGTACAGGGCTATGAGCAGTTCTTC. Residues: CASSLVQGYEQFF.

The count of this clone is one. The chain employs TRBV27 and TRBJ1-5, with 9 bases fitting TRBD1. The CDR3 runs to 14 residues. Germline V gene sequence: CDR1 MNHEY, CDR2 SMNVEV (reference sequence). V was clipped by 5 bases and J by 6 bases; unmatched bases: 5. This CDR3 is CASSIQGARQPQHF. Here the CDR3 DNA reads TGTGCCAGCAGTATACAGGGGGCGCGTCAGCCCCAGCATTTT.

The chain recombines TRBV21-1 with TRBJ2-7; TRBD2 is taken as the D call from the table, unchecked against the DNA. TRBV21-1 is labeled a pseudogene. CDR3 length equals 13 residues. The CDR3 bases are TGTGCCAGCACGGAAGCGGGAGCCTACGAGCAGTACGTC. Translated, it gives CASTEAGAYEQYV.

The chain uses TRBV25-1 and TRBJ2-2; D is perhaps TRBD1 (6 bases). This CDR3 comprises 15 residues. Between the trimmed V and J ends, which lost 3 bases and 2 bases, there was a span of 10 bases. Germline CDR1 reads MGHDK; CDR2 reads SYGVNS. The CDR3 spells CASSDLRGNTGELFF. The DNA for the CDR3 is TGTGCCAGCAGTGACCTCAGGGGTAACACCGGGGAGCTGTTTTTT. Drawing the rest from reference TRBV25-1 and TRBJ2-2, the complete variable domain is EADIYQTPRYLVIGTGKKITLECSQTMGHDKMYWYQQDPGMELHLIHYSYGVNSTEKGDLSSESTVSRIRTEHFPLTLESARPSHTSQYLCASSDLRGNTGELFFGEGSRLTVL.

With respect to this clone: Its ends do not fully match the called genes, so a read error is possible. The CDR3 bases are TGCGCCAGCAGCTTAGCGGGAGGGTACACTGAGCAGTTCTTC. Translating it yields CASSLAGGYTEQFF. The rearrangement joins TRBV5-1 to TRBJ2-1; TRBD2 agrees at 10 bases. The CDR3 runs to 14 residues. CDR1 is SGHRS and CDR2 is YFSETQ in the germline V gene.

This clone was recorded only once. The chain joins TRBV5-1 to TRBJ1-4; 12 nucleotides align to TRBD1. Losses at the gene ends were 1 base for V and 2 bases for J; bases not matched to a gene: 12. The CDR3 has 20 residues. Germline CDR1 is SGHRS and CDR2 is YFSETQ. Here the CDR3 DNA reads TGCGCCAGCAGCTTGCCCGGGACAGGGGGCTTCTTTGGGACTAATGAAAAACTGTTTTTT. This codes for CASSLPGTGGFFGTNEKLFF. Based on the CDR3 plus reference TRBV5-1 and TRBJ1-4, the full variable domain is KAGVTQTPRYLIKTRGQQVTLSCSPISGHRSVSWYQQTPGQGLQFLFEYFSETQRNKGNFPGRFSGRQFSNSRSEMNVSTLELGDSALYLCASSLPGTGGFFGTNEKLFFGSGTQLSVL.

CDR3 nucleotides: TGTGCCAGCAGTGAAGCAGGGGGCTTAGACACCATATATTTT. As protein: CASSEAGGLDTIYF. The chain is built from TRBV6-1 and TRBJ1-3, with 7 bases that match TRBD1. The CDR3 has 14 residues. The J segment lost 8 bases and the V segment lost 0 bases, leaving 4 bases of the junction unmatched. Germline CDR1 reads MNHNS; CDR2 reads SASEGT.

The V and J genes are TRBV28 and TRBJ1-2; unclear D gene. Trimming left V 2 bases short and J 7 bases short, with 14 bases between. The CDR3 covers 14 residues. Germline CDR1 and CDR2: MDHEN and SYDVKM. The CDR3 reads CASSLEQTPTGYTF. CDR3 coding DNA: TGTGCCAGCAGTTTAGAGCAGACACCCACTGGCTACACCTTC.

The chain is built from TRBV2 and TRBJ1-1; D is perhaps TRBD1 (6 bases). The V gene's germline CDR1 is SNHLY and CDR2 FYNNEI. The V end was cut by 6 bases, the J end by 1 base, with 15 bases between. The CDR3 is 15 amino acids. The CDR3 DNA reads TGTGCCAGCAGCACTCCTTTGACAGGGAACACTGAAGCTTTCTTT. Protein: CASSTPLTGNTEAFF.

This clone is a singleton in its sample. This is likely a read error, given that the CDR3 carries no conserved phenylalanine or tryptophan at its end. The chain recombines TRBV6-1 with TRBJ1-2, with 7 bases matching TRBD1. Germline CDR1 and CDR2: MNHNS and SASEGT. This CDR3 is built from 13 residues. V lost 6 bases, J lost 8 bases, and 9 bases stayed unmatched. CDR3 loop: CASRPTGAGGYTL. CDR3 bases: TGTGCCAGCAGGCCTACAGGGGCTGGAGGCTACACCCTC.

This clone was counted between two and nine times. The V call is TRBV19, the J call TRBJ1-2, with TRBD1 matching over 7 bases. After removal of 7 bases from V and 8 bases from J, the junction contained 10 bases not matched to a gene. This CDR3 spans 13 amino acids. Germline assignment: CDR1 LNHDA and CDR2 SQIVND (reference sequence). CDR3 nucleotide sequence: TGTGCCAGTAATGAACAGGGGATTGGGGGCTACACCTTC. Protein sequence: CASNEQGIGGYTF.

The rearrangement joins TRBV5-4 to TRBJ2-3, with 7 positions matching TRBD2. The germline CDR1 and CDR2 sequences are SGHNT and YYREEE (reference sequence). V lost 4 bases, J lost 3 bases, and 8 bases stayed unmatched. The CDR3 runs to 15 residues. The CDR3 DNA reads TGTGCCAGCAGCGAAGGAGCGGGGAGGACAGATACGCAGTATTTT. Protein: CASSEGAGRTDTQYF.

The chain has TRBV13 and TRBJ2-2; D not certain. CDR1 and CDR2 from the germline V gene are PRHDT and FYEKMQ (reference sequence). The ends were cut back, 7 bases at V and 3 bases at J, with 21 bases in the middle. The CDR3 loop spans 17 amino acids. For the CDR3, the DNA is TGTGCCAGCAATCCATTCCGGGTCACTGGGTACACCGGGGAGCTGTTTTTT. Encoded protein: CASNPFRVTGYTGELFF.

The chain combines TRBV19 with TRBJ2-4; maybe TRBD2 (8 bases). Trimming removed 3 bases at V and 11 bases at J, with 23 bases between. The CDR3 loop spans 16 amino acids. Looked up from germline, CDR1 is LNHDA and CDR2 is SQIVND (reference sequence). In nucleotides, the CDR3 is TGTGCCAGTAGTATGACAGGGACTAGGGGGACAACGGTTCAGTACTTC. Translation: CASSMTGTRGTTVQYF.

This clone is a singleton in its sample. The genes are TRBV5-6 and TRBJ2-1; TRBD2 agrees at 11 bases. This CDR3 contains 15 residues. CDR1 and CDR2 from the germline V gene are SGHDT and YYEEEE. Germline trimming cut 7 bases from V and 1 base from J; bases unmatched to any gene: 4. The CDR3 region has the DNA TGTGCCAGCCAGGGACTAGCGGATTCCTACAATGAGCAGTTCTTC. This codes for CASQGLADSYNEQFF.

The CDR3 protein is CASSLFSGRGEQYF. CDR3 coding DNA: TGTGCCAGCAGTTTGTTCAGCGGGAGAGGTGAGCAGTACTTC. The J gene is TRBJ2-7, the V gene TRBV28; 8 positions agree with TRBD2. The V segment lost 3 bases and the J segment 7 bases; nucleotides outside the gene matches: 8. Germline V gene lookup returns CDR1 MDHEN and CDR2 SYDVKM. This CDR3 has 14 residues.